The entry below gives a single TCR beta chain sequence along with its context. Trimming removed 6 bases from V and 8 bases from J; junction bases left unmatched: 8. Germline lookup yields CDR1 SGHNT and CDR2 YENEEA. The CDR3 covers 13 residues. Sequencing used immunoSEQ multiplex PCR; TCRdb keeps in-frame clones, though not all of them. Of 20,000 to 25,000 clones detected, under 90% appear once; the ten largest clones hold 3.7%. This record comes from a study of T cell clonotyping in hematopoietic cell transplantation. Stated time point: recipient sample about 28 days before transplant, after cytoreduction.

This TCR was recovered from a man between 18 and 29 years old with biphenotypic leukemia. Some clones in this sample may be carry-over from other donors' samples. The chain has TRBV11-3 and TRBJ1-2, with TRBD1 matching 8 bases. Sequencing used peripheral blood mononuclear cells, obtained before stem cell transplant. The CDR3 loop reads CASSEQGGRGYTF. The CDR3 nucleotides are TGTGCCAGCAGTGAACAGGGGGGGCGAGGCTACACCTTC. The variable domain in full, completed from reference TRBV11-3 and TRBJ1-2, reads EAGVVQSPRYKIIEKKQPVAFWCNPISGHNTLYWYLQNLGQGPELLIRYENEEAVDDSQLPKDRFSAERLKGVDSTLKIQPAELGDSAVYLCASSEQGGRGYTFGSGTRLTVV.